These 28 T cell receptor beta chains share one sample of origin, sequenced in a study of OX40 agonist ivuxolimab in advanced cancers. TCRdb's copy holds only in-frame clones and misses some; the assay was immunoSEQ multiplex PCR. The repertoire includes around 83,000 clones, about 90% of them detected once, and approximately 1.5% sits in the top ten. The sequences come from CD4+ or CD8+ T cells sorted from blood, collected in a trial of the OX40 agonist ivuxolimab. These receptors all stem from an adult with an advanced solid tumor such as melanoma, head and neck, liver or kidney cancer.

J is TRBJ1-4 and V is TRBV6-5; 7 nucleotides agree with TRBD1. The junction had 5 bases not matched to a gene; V was cut back by 6 bases and J by 7 bases. The CDR3 is 13 residues long. Germline-derived CDR1 and CDR2 are MNHEY and SVGAGI. CDR3 sequence (DNA): TGTGCCAGCAGCCAACAGGGGAGTGAAAAACTGTTTTTT. It specifies CASSQQGSEKLFF.

The V gene is TRBV6-1, the J gene TRBJ2-1; 8 bases are a match to TRBD1. Germline-derived CDR1 and CDR2 are MNHNS and SASEGT. This CDR3 spans 15 amino acids. The V segment lost 6 bases and the J segment 3 bases; nucleotides outside the gene matches: 7. CDR3 bases: TGTGCCAGCAGCGCCGGGACAGGACACTACAATGAGCAGTTCTTC. It specifies CASSAGTGHYNEQFF.

V is TRBV5-4 and J is TRBJ2-1; TRBD2 might be the D (6 bases). Trimming pared 4 bases from V and 0 bases from J, leaving 23 bases between. The CDR3 has 19 amino acids. Germline V lookup: CDR1 SGHNT, CDR2 YYREEE (reference sequence). The CDR3 DNA sequence: TGTGCCAGCAGCCAGATAATGTTCTTAGCGGCTAGCTCCTACAATGAGCAGTTCTTC. Its protein is CASSQIMFLAASSYNEQFF.

This chain uses TRBV27 with TRBJ2-1; weak D call: TRBD1 (6 bases). V lost 11 bases, J lost 7 bases, and 21 bases lay in between. The CDR3 spans 14 residues. Germline V gene sequence: CDR1 MNHEY, CDR2 SMNVEV (reference sequence). In DNA form, the CDR3 reads TGTGCCCCAAAGCCCCGGTACAGGGCAAATGAGCAGTTCTTC. Its translation: CAPKPRYRANEQFF.

The chain carries TRBV19 and TRBJ1-5; no clear D. The germline V gene encodes CDR1 LNHDA and CDR2 SQIVND (reference sequence). Trimming pared 0 bases from V and 5 bases from J, leaving 5 bases between. This CDR3 comprises 13 residues. DNA for the CDR3: TGTGCCAGTAGTATAGATCGAGATCAGCCCCAGCATTTT. Protein: CASSIDRDQPQHF.

The chain couples TRBV28 to TRBJ1-2; TRBD1 is a possible D gene (5 bases). The CDR3 runs 13 residues. CDR1 and CDR2 from the germline V gene are MDHEN and SYDVKM. V shed 3 bases and J shed 2 bases, with 7 bases lying between them. DNA of the CDR3: TGTGCCAGCAGTTTGGGGCAAAACTATGGCTACACCTTC. This translates into CASSLGQNYGYTF.

This clone was seen a single time. The rearrangement joins TRBV5-4 to TRBJ1-1; D perhaps matches TRBD1 (6 bases). The length of the CDR3 is 14 residues. V was clipped by 4 bases and J by 1 base, with 11 bases between them. Germline CDR1 and CDR2: SGHNT and YYREEE (reference sequence). The CDR3 DNA reads TGTGCCAGCAGCGCGGGGGCGGAGAACACTGAAGCTTTCTTT. This encodes CASSAGAENTEAFF. Combining the CDR3 with reference TRBV5-4 and TRBJ1-1 gives the whole variable domain ETGVTQSPTHLIKTRGQQVTLRCSSQSGHNTVSWYQQALGQGPQFIFQYYREEENGRGNFPPRFSGLQFPNYSSELNVNALELDDSALYLCASSAGAENTEAFFGQGTRLTVV.

The J gene is TRBJ1-4, the V gene TRBV10-3; D perhaps matches TRBD1 (5 bases). Germline V gene lookup returns CDR1 ENHRY and CDR2 SYGVKD. The CDR3 extends over 15 amino acids. Trimming pared 0 bases from V and 7 bases from J, leaving 12 bases between. The CDR3 DNA sequence: TGTGCCATCAGTGAGTCAGGATCAGACAGTGAAAAACTGTTTTTT. Translated, it gives CAISESGSDSEKLFF.

The CDR3 DNA follows: TGTGCCAGTAAATCTCTAGGCTACACCTTC. It codes for CASKSLGYTF. This chain links TRBV19 with TRBJ1-2, with D unresolved. The germline V gene encodes CDR1 LNHDA and CDR2 SQIVND (reference sequence). The CDR3 has 10 residues. V lost 7 bases and J lost 8, with 8 bases in between.

V usage is TRBV6-1 and J usage is TRBJ2-3, with TRBD2 identical over 8 bases. Germline V gene sequence: CDR1 MNHNS, CDR2 SASEGT. V was clipped by 7 bases and J by 1 base; unmatched bases: 4. This CDR3 is 14 amino acids long. The CDR3 loop reads CASINSGGTDTQYF. DNA for the CDR3: TGTGCCAGCATAAATAGCGGGGGCACAGATACGCAGTATTTT.

This clone was seen a single time. The chain employs TRBV6-1 and TRBJ2-1, with TRBD2 matching 12 bases. The ends lost 2 bases at V and 9 bases at J; junction bases unmatched: 5. CDR1 is MNHNS, CDR2 SASEGT, per germline. This CDR3 is built from 15 residues. The CDR3 bases are TGTGCCAGCAGTGAATACCTAGCGGGAGGGCCTGAGCAGTTCTTC. Translated, it gives CASSEYLAGGPEQFF.

The rearrangement uses TRBV5-1 and TRBJ1-1; perhaps TRBD1 as D (5 bases). Between the trimmed V and J ends, which lost 4 bases and 0 bases, there was a span of 13 bases. Germline CDR1 and CDR2: SGHRS and YFSETQ. The CDR3 contains 15 residues. Here the CDR3 reads CASSQNTGMNTEAFF. CDR3 coding DNA: TGCGCCAGCAGCCAGAACACAGGCATGAACACTGAAGCTTTCTTT. Together with reference TRBV5-1 and TRBJ1-1, the CDR3 gives the full variable domain: KAGVTQTPRYLIKTRGQQVTLSCSPISGHRSVSWYQQTPGQGLQFLFEYFSETQRNKGNFPGRFSGRQFSNSRSEMNVSTLELGDSALYLCASSQNTGMNTEAFFGQGTRLTVV.

The chain has TRBV18 and TRBJ2-2, with 7 nucleotides matching TRBD2. Germline-derived CDR1 and CDR2 are KGHSH and LQKENI. The CDR3 loop spans 16 amino acids. V lost 2 bases and J lost 6; bases outside the gene matches: 9. CDR3 sequence reads: CASSPSLERGAGELFF. CDR3 sequence (DNA): TGTGCCAGCTCACCATCGTTAGAGCGGGGCGCCGGGGAGCTGTTTTTT.

The DNA of the CDR3 is TGTGCCAGCTCACTAGCGGGAGGGCCAGGCACAGATACGCAGTATTTT. Its protein is CASSLAGGPGTDTQYF. The V gene is TRBV18, the J gene TRBJ2-3; 11 bases map to TRBD2. The J segment lost 1 base and the V segment lost 4 bases, leaving 4 bases of the junction unmatched. CDR3 length: 16 amino acids. Germline CDR1 reads KGHSH; CDR2 reads LQKENI.

The chain uses TRBV23-1 and TRBJ2-2; D remains unclear. TRBV23-1 counts as an open reading frame of uncertain function. The V and J ends lost 2 bases and 3 bases respectively, with 4 bases between them. The CDR3 covers 13 residues. The CDR3 nucleotides are TGCGCCAGCAGTCAAGAGGACACCGGGGAGCTGTTTTTT. This gives the protein CASSQEDTGELFF.

V is TRBV6-5 and J is TRBJ2-7; TRBD2 matches at 8 bases. Germline values: CDR1 MNHEY, CDR2 SVGAGI. Germline trimming cut 0 bases from V and 4 bases from J; bases unmatched to any gene: 2. The CDR3 runs 14 residues. Written as DNA, the CDR3 is TGTGCCAGCAGTTACTCTCGGGGGGGGTACGAGCAGTACTTC. Its translation: CASSYSRGGYEQYF.

The rearrangement links TRBV28 to TRBJ2-7; a weak D match, TRBD1 (5 bases). Between the trimmed V and J ends, which lost 6 bases and 2 bases, there was a span of 14 bases. Germline V gene data show CDR1 as MDHEN and CDR2 as SYDVKM. The CDR3 covers 14 residues. The CDR3 loop reads CASSLTAGAYEQYF. CDR3 nucleotides: TGTGCCAGCAGCCTGACAGCTGGCGCCTACGAGCAGTACTTC.

The CDR3 DNA follows: TGTGCCAGCAGCCCGAACCCCGCGGGAGGGCGGACCTCCTACAATGAGCAGTTCTTC. It codes for CASSPNPAGGRTSYNEQFF. This chain joins TRBV5-4 and TRBJ2-1, with TRBD2 matching over 9 bases. J gave up 0 bases and V 4 bases, and 14 bases lay outside the gene matches. The CDR3 is 19 amino acids. CDR1 SGHNT and CDR2 YYREEE come from the germline V gene (reference sequence).

V and J are TRBV5-6 and TRBJ2-7, with D tentatively TRBD1 (6 bases). Germline V CDR1 and CDR2: SGHDT, YYEEEE. V was pared by 5 bases and J by 2 bases, with 11 bases between. CDR3 length: 13 residues. CDR3 coding DNA: TGTGCCAGCAGACGACAGGTTCCCTACGAGCAGTACTTC. This gives the protein CASRRQVPYEQYF.

This rearrangement joins TRBV4-3 to TRBJ2-3; D possibly corresponds to TRBD2 (6 bases). Trimming took 4 bases from V and 3 from J, leaving 17 bases between them. The CDR3 spans 16 residues. Germline lookup yields CDR1 LGHNA and CDR2 YSLEER. The CDR3 sequence is CASSPAGLGPTDTQYF. Written as DNA, the CDR3 is TGCGCCAGCAGCCCGGCGGGGCTCGGCCCTACAGATACGCAGTATTTT.

The CDR3 nucleotides read TGTGCCAGCAGCTTAGAGGAAGCGGTTCCCTACGAGCAGTACTTC. Translated: CASSLEEAVPYEQYF. The chain combines TRBV7-8 with TRBJ2-7, with D perhaps TRBD2 (5 bases). CDR1 SGHVS and CDR2 FQNEAQ come from the germline V gene. Trimming shortened V by 1 base and J by 2 bases, and 12 bases separated the two germline ends. CDR3 length: 15 residues.

The rearrangement uses TRBV7-6 and TRBJ2-1; 13 bases fit TRBD2. There are 20 residues in the CDR3. Germline loops: CDR1 SGHVS, CDR2 FNYEAQ. V was clipped by 5 bases and J by 6 bases; unmatched bases: 19. The CDR3 sequence is CASSPLSGLAGEEIRNEQFF. CDR3 coding DNA: TGTGCCAGCAGCCCCCTCAGTGGACTAGCGGGAGAAGAGATCCGCAATGAGCAGTTCTTC.

The genes are TRBV5-1 and TRBJ2-1; no clear D. CDR3 length: 13 residues. Trimming pared 5 bases from V and 6 bases from J, leaving 12 bases between. CDR1 and CDR2 from the germline V gene are SGHRS and YFSETQ. CDR3 loop: CASSPTVLNEQFF. CDR3 nucleotides: TGCGCCAGCAGTCCGACGGTTCTCAATGAGCAGTTCTTC.

As DNA, the CDR3 is TGTGCCAGCAGTGAAGGGGGGGGAGGTGAGACCCAGTACTTC. Amino acid sequence: CASSEGGGGETQYF. The chain is built from TRBV25-1 and TRBJ2-5; 7 bases are a match to TRBD2. The CDR3 covers 14 residues. V was pared by 2 bases and J by 5 bases, with 5 bases of the junction left unmatched. Per germline, CDR1 MGHDK and CDR2 SYGVNS.

The V and J genes are TRBV11-2 and TRBJ2-7; TRBD1 is a possible D gene (6 bases). The CDR3 runs to 15 residues. The V gene lost 0 bases and the J gene lost 2 bases, with 11 bases spanning the gap. Germline-derived CDR1 and CDR2 are SGHAT and FQNNGV. The CDR3, as DNA: TGTGCCAGCAGCTTAGATACAGGGAGACCCTACGAGCAGTACTTC. Translation gives CASSLDTGRPYEQYF.

This clone was detected once. The CDR3 protein is CASSSAGSSYNEQFF. CDR3 coding DNA: TGTGCCAGCAGCTCGGCCGGGAGCTCCTACAATGAGCAGTTCTTC. The chain joins TRBV7-2 to TRBJ2-1, with TRBD2 as a possible D gene (6 bases). The CDR3 is made up of 15 amino acids. V was pared by 4 bases and J by 0 bases, with 10 bases between. From germline, CDR1 is SGHTA and CDR2 FQGNSA.

The rearrangement links TRBV11-1 to TRBJ1-3; no reliable D call. Germline-derived CDR1 and CDR2 are SGHAT and FQDESV (reference sequence). V lost 2 bases and J 2 bases, leaving 10 bases between the germline ends. This CDR3 comprises 15 residues. The DNA of the CDR3 is TGTGCCAGCAGCTTATTCCAAGCAACTGGAAACACCATATATTTT. It codes for CASSLFQATGNTIYF.

The chain couples TRBV2 to TRBJ1-1, with D unclear. The CDR3 sequence is 14 residues long. The V end lost 6 bases, the J end lost 2 bases, and 13 bases lay between the germline ends. Germline CDR1 reads SNHLY; CDR2 reads FYNNEI. Here the CDR3 reads CASSPGRANTEAFF. CDR3 sequence (DNA): TGTGCCAGCAGCCCCGGACGGGCTAACACTGAAGCTTTCTTT.